This TCR beta chain originates from a study of blood T cell repertoires in COVID-19. Whole-study context: Acute-phase and convalescent COVID-19 samples originated in the United States, Italy and Spain. Sample material is recorded as cDNA or gDNA derived from T cells, B-cell-depleted T cells, or PBMCs.

Under the authors' procedure: The authors estimated nucleated cell counts from reference gene primer amplification. Generated by immunoSEQ multiplex PCR, the TCRdb table keeps only in-frame clones and is missing some. The D gene and trimming were derived from the DNA, and the V and J assignments and clone size from that table. The sample yields roughly 38,000 clones, just under 85% seen once. Source material: peripheral blood. The receptor's source is a man aged 50-59 years with active COVID-19.

The DNA for the CDR3 is TGCGCCAGCAGCCCGTGGGGAGTCATGAACACTGAAGCTTTCTTT. Translation gives CASSPWGVMNTEAFF. The V gene is TRBV5-1, the J gene TRBJ1-1, with unresolved D. V lost 4 bases to trimming and J lost 0 bases, with 13 bases between them. The CDR3 has 15 amino acids. Germline CDR1 is SGHRS and CDR2 is YFSETQ.